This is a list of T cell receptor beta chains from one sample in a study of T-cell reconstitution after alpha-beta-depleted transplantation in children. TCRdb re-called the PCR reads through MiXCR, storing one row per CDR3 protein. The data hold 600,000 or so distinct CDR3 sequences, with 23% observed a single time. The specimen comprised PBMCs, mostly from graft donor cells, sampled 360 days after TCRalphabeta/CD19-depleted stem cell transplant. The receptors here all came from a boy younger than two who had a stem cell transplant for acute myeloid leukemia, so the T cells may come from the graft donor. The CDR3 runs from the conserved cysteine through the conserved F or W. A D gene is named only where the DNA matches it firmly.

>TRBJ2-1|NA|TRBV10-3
CAISEGRTHNEQFF
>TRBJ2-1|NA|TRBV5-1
CASSFIYSDEQFF
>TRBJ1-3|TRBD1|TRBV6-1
CASSGRGTGLSGNTIYF
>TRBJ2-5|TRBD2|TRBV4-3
CASSQKLAGVGETQYF
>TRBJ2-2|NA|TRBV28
CASSSGEVLDTGELFF
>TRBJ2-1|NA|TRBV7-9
CASSLFWDRASNEQFF
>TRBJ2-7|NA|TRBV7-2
CASSPGASRGYEQYF
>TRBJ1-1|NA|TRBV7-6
CASSLFKGTEAFF
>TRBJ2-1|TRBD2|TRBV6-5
CASSYQRGGYNEQFF
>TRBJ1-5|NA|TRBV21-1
CASSTDTGVTSIQPQHF
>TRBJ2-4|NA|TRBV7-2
CASSSTEAKNIQYF
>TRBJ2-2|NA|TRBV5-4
CASSWGAVSSTGELFF
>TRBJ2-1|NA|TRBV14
CASSQELGRIGLGEQFF
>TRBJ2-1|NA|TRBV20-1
CSARSEGIAAYNEQFF
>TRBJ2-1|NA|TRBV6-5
CASGLRNEQFF
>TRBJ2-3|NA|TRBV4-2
CASADGTGGTDTQYF
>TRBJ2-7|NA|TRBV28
CASNDDGAQYEQYF
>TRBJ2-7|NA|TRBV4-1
CASSQASGNEQYF
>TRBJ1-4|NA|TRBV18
CASSLIPGIKRGEKLFF
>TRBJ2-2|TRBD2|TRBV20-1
CSASPSGGAVVDTGELFF
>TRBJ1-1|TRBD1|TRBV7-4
CASSRARRGGPMNTEAFF
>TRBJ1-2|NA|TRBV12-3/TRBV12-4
CASSPGELLNYGYTF
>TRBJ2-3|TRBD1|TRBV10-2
CASSEGTGSRTDTQYF
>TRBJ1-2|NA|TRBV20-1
CSAPPTGVGWGYGYTF
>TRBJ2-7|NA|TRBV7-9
CASSLAVGGHDYEQYF
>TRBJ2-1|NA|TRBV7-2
CASSLARFEQFF
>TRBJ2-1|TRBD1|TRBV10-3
CAISEVTQGRGSYNEQFF
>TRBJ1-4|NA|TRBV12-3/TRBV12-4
CASSLLQGREKLFF
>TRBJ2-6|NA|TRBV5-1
CASSKQGQSSGANVLTF
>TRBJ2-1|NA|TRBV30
CAWSVTQSHEQFF
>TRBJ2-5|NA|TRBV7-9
CATSFPAETQYF
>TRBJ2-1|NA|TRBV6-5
CASSYNRQGRDYNEQFF
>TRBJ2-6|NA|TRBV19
CASSIAGAGANVLTF
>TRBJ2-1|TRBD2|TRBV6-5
CASSFTGTSALVQFF
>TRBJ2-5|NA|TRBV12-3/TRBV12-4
CASSSTRWDGQYF
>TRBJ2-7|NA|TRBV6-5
CASSYTSGGAFYEQYF
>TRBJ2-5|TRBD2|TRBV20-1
CSARSGGAEGGETQYF
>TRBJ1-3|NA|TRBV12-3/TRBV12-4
CASSFTRPLKNTIYF
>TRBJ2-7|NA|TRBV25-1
CASTPVGIWEQYF
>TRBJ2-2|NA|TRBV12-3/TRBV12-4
CASSPTLATGELFF
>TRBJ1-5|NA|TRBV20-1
CSARVRGGQPQHF
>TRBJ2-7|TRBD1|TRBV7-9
CASSEATGQGSYEQYF
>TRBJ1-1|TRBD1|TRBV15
CATSREGGNTEAFF